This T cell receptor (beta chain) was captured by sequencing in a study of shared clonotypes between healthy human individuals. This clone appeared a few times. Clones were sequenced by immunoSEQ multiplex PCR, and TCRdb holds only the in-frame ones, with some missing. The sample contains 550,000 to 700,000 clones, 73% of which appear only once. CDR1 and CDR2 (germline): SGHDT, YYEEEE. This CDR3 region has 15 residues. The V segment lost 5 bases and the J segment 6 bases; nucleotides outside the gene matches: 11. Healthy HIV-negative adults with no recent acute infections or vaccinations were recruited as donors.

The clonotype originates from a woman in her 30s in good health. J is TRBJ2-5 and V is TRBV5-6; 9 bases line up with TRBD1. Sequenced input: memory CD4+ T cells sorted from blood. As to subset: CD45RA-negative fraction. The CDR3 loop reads CASRNRDRALKTQYF. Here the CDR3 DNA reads TGTGCCAGCAGAAACCGGGACAGGGCACTGAAGACCCAGTACTTC.